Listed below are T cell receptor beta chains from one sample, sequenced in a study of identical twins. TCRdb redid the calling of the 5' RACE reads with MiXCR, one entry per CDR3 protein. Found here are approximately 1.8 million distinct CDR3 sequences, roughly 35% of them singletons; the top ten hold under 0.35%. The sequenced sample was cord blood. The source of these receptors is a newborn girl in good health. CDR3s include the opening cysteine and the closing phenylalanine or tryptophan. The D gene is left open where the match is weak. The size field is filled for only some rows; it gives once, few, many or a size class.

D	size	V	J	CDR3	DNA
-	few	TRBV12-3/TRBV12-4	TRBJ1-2	CASSLVLGGGYTF	TGTGCCAGCAGTTTAGTGCTGGGTGGAGGCTACACCTTC
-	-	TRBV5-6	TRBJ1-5	CASSTSGYQPQHF	TGTGCCAGCAGCACTTCGGGGTATCAGCCCCAGCATTTT
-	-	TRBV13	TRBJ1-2	CASRPLWEGFYGYTF	TGTGCCAGCAGGCCCCTCTGGGAGGGCTTCTATGGCTACACCTTC
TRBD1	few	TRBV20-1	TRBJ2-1	CSVHRDRHSYNEQFF	TGCAGTGTTCACCGGGACAGGCACTCCTACAATGAGCAGTTCTTC
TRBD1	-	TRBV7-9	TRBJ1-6	CAGSSTGRGNSPLHF	TGTGCCGGCAGCTCGACAGGGAGAGGTAATTCACCCCTCCACTTT
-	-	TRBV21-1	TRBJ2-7	CASSKGGEQYF	TGTGCCAGCAGCAAAGGGGGCGAGCAGTACTTC
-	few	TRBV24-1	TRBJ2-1	CATSVRDIDLDEQFF	TGTGCCACCAGTGTCCGGGACATAGACCTCGATGAGCAGTTCTTC
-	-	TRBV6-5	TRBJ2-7	CASGVYMGASAYEQYF	TGTGCCAGCGGAGTATATATGGGGGCCTCGGCCTACGAGCAGTACTTC
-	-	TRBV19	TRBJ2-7	CASSIADSYEQYF	TGTGCCAGTAGTATCGCGGACAGTTACGAGCAGTACTTC
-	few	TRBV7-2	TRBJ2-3	CASSLADPDTQYF	TGTGCCAGCAGCTTAGCGGATCCAGATACGCAGTATTTT
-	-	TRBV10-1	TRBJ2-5	CASSEGGRSAQETQYF	TGCGCCAGCAGTGAGGGTGGCAGGTCAGCTCAAGAGACCCAGTACTTC
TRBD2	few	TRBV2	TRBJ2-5	CASSASGLVPFREQYF	TGTGCCAGCAGCGCAAGTGGACTAGTTCCTTTTAGGGAGCAGTACTTC
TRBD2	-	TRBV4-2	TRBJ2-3	CASSQETTSGRDTQYF	TGTGCCAGCAGCCAAGAGACGACTAGCGGGAGGGATACGCAGTATTTT